Following are 10 T cell receptor beta chains from one sample sequenced in a study of cytomegalovirus exposure and HLA in healthy donors (dated by TCRdb to about 2017). Library construction relied on the immunoSEQ multiplex PCR assay. For the multiplex PCR, a mixture combining 60 forward primers for TCR Vbeta segments and 13 reverse primers for TCR Jbeta segments was used. TCRdb mirrors the immuneACCESS table, restricted to in-frame sequences. Some clones are absent from its copies; in checked studies, under half trace to an unresolved V gene, and the reason for the others is unknown. Across this sample there are tens of thousands of clones, with 70% to 80% seen only once. 2.5% to 3.5% of the sample comes from the top ten. The sample taken for sequencing was PBMCs. The receptors come from a man aged 18 to 30 in good health and CMV-seronegative.

V usage is TRBV21-1 and J usage is TRBJ2-7; whether TRBD1, the table's D call, matches the DNA was not checked. TRBV21-1 is flagged as a pseudogene. The CDR3 totals 18 residues. CDR3 nucleotide sequence: TGTGCCAGCAGCAAAGGGGACCCGGGACAGGGCCTCTCCTACGAGCAGTACGTC. As protein: CASSKGDPGQGLSYEQYV.

This clone showed up just a few times. The J gene is TRBJ1-5, the V gene TRBV7-2, with D uncertain. V lost 0 bases and J lost 3, with 3 bases in between. CDR1 is SGHTA and CDR2 is FQGNSA in the germline V gene. This CDR3 has 13 residues. This CDR3 reads CASSLAFNQPQHF. Here the CDR3 DNA reads TGTGCCAGCAGCTTAGCCTTCAATCAGCCCCAGCATTTT.

V gene TRBV30 combines with J gene TRBJ1-6; 8 nucleotides agree with TRBD1. The CDR3 is 14 amino acids. J was trimmed by 6 bases and V by 3 bases; bases with no gene match: 4. Germline CDR1 and CDR2: GTSNPN and SVGIG (reference sequence). CDR3 sequence reads: CAWSLDRGNSPLHF. CDR3 nucleotides: TGTGCCTGGAGCCTCGACAGGGGTAATTCACCCCTCCACTTT.

The chain recombines TRBV25-1 with TRBJ2-7; unclear D gene. CDR3 length: 12 amino acids. V was cut by 4 bases and J by 3 bases, with 7 bases left in between. Per germline, CDR1 MGHDK and CDR2 SYGVNS. The CDR3 DNA follows: TGTGCCAGCAGTGTAAATAGCTACGAGCAGTACTTC. Its translation: CASSVNSYEQYF.

This clone was observed a few times. The CDR3 coding sequence is TGTGCCAGCAGCTTAGCGTACCGGTCCTATGGCTACACCTTC. Its protein is CASSLAYRSYGYTF. This chain connects TRBV7-9 to TRBJ1-2; D call uncertain. V was trimmed by 0 bases and J by 4 bases, leaving 9 bases between them. This CDR3 spans 14 amino acids. CDR1 is SEHNR and CDR2 is FQNEAQ in the germline V gene (reference sequence).

CDR3 nucleotide sequence: TGTGCCAGCAACTCAACAACCAGGGGGTATAACTATGGCTACACCTTC. Its protein product is CASNSTTRGYNYGYTF. The rearrangement joins TRBV21-1 to TRBJ1-2; the table names TRBD1, a call not compared with the DNA. TRBV21-1 is tagged as a pseudogene. This CDR3 is 16 amino acids long.

This clone was found a few times. CDR3 loop: CAISGAGLTGELFF. CDR3 DNA: TGTGCCATCAGTGGAGCAGGGCTCACCGGGGAGCTGTTTTTT. The genes are TRBV10-3 and TRBJ2-2; possible D gene TRBD1, 5 bases. V gave up 4 bases and J gave up 4 bases, with 10 bases separating them. The CDR3 contains 14 residues. Per the germline V gene, CDR1 is ENHRY and CDR2 is SYGVKD.

The chain has TRBV6-6 and TRBJ2-1, with D possibly matching TRBD1 (7 bases). This CDR3 contains 12 residues. V shed 8 bases and J shed 10 bases, with 15 bases lying between them. CDR1 is MNHNY and CDR2 is SVGAGI in the germline V gene (reference sequence). The CDR3 DNA sequence: TGTGCCAGCCACTACAGGGGAGGCGAGCAGTTCTTC. This encodes CASHYRGGEQFF.

DNA of the CDR3: TGTGCCAGCAGCCTCGGACAGGGTTTGGGGCAGCCCCAGCATTTT. It codes for CASSLGQGLGQPQHF. The chain couples TRBV5-8 to TRBJ1-5; TRBD1 agrees at 8 bases. The CDR3 runs 15 residues. Germline V lookup: CDR1 SGHTS, CDR2 YDEGEE. Trimming removed 4 bases from V and 7 bases from J; junction bases left unmatched: 10.

This clone appeared once. The CDR3 is CASSESGRVKQFF. Here the CDR3 DNA reads TGTGCCAGCAGTGAATCGGGGAGAGTTAAGCAGTTCTTC. The V gene is TRBV6-1, the J gene TRBJ2-1; TRBD2 might be the D (5 bases). The length of the CDR3 is 13 residues. CDR1 is MNHNS and CDR2 is SASEGT in the germline V gene. V was clipped by 2 bases and J by 11 bases, with 13 bases between them.